The 26 T cell receptor beta chains below all came from one sample that was sequenced in a study of response to subunit inactivated influenza vaccine. Via MiXCR, TCRdb re-called the RT-PCR reads, giving one row per CDR3 protein. This table holds more than 450,000 distinct CDR3 sequences, around 11% found once. This same sample was also taken into another study, of T cells expressing NK-cell markers. That investigation notes: Making the TCR beta cDNA relied on 5'RACE template switching with UMIs.

The sample consisted of PBMCs from blood, taken on the day of vaccination. Receptor source: a man aged 50-59 years who received an inactivated influenza vaccine.

This chain links TRBV6-1 with TRBJ1-1; D gene unclear. Germline CDR1 and CDR2: MNHNS and SASEGT. V was shortened by 4 bases and J by 4 bases, with 10 bases between the two germline ends. This CDR3 contains 13 residues. CDR3 nucleotides: TGTGCCAGCAGTGGAGTCAGCAGCACTGAAGCTTTCTTT. Protein product: CASSGVSSTEAFF.

The V and J genes are TRBV28 and TRBJ1-6; 9 nucleotides agree with TRBD1. Germline V gene data show CDR1 as MDHEN and CDR2 as SYDVKM. The V segment lost 5 bases and the J segment 8 bases; nucleotides outside the gene matches: 7. The CDR3 spans 15 residues. The CDR3 nucleotides read TGTGCCAGCAGTCGGGGACAGGGAGGGCATTCACCCCTCCACTTT. It specifies CASSRGQGGHSPLHF.

This clonotype was counted only a few times. The chain has TRBV28 and TRBJ2-5; 9 nucleotides agree with TRBD1. The length of the CDR3 is 13 residues. The J segment lost 5 bases and the V segment lost 8 bases, leaving 6 bases of the junction unmatched. The germline V gene encodes CDR1 MDHEN and CDR2 SYDVKM. CDR3 coding DNA: TGTGCCAGCGGCCCGACAGGGGGTGAGACCCAGTACTTC. As protein: CASGPTGGETQYF.

This chain joins TRBV7-9 and TRBJ2-5; D not certain. V lost 2 bases, J lost 5 bases, and 9 bases lay in between. The CDR3 contains 13 residues. CDR1 and CDR2 (germline): SEHNR, FQNEAQ (reference sequence). The CDR3 protein is CASSLYPAETQYF. The CDR3 DNA reads as TGTGCCAGCAGCTTATATCCGGCGGAGACCCAGTACTTC. Full variable domain (rest looked up from reference TRBV7-9 and TRBJ2-5): DTGVSQNPRHKITKRGQNVTFRCDPISEHNRLYWYRQTLGQGPEFLTYFQNEAQLEKSRLLSDRFSAERPKGSFSTLEIQRTEQGDSAMYLCASSLYPAETQYFGPGTRLLVL.

The chain links TRBV5-1 to TRBJ2-1; TRBD2 matches at 8 bases. Germline V gives CDR1 SGHRS, CDR2 YFSETQ. The CDR3 loop spans 16 amino acids. The J segment lost 2 bases and the V segment lost 0 bases, leaving 4 bases of the junction unmatched. The CDR3 loop is CASSLGSGRPYNEQFF. CDR3 DNA sequence: TGCGCCAGCAGCTTGGGGAGCGGGAGACCCTACAATGAGCAGTTCTTC.

This clonotype has a handful of counts. The chain has TRBV29-1 and TRBJ2-7; TRBD2 might be the D (5 bases). Germline V CDR1 and CDR2: SQVTM, ANQGSEA. V was cut by 6 bases and J by 3 bases, with 15 bases left in between. The CDR3 is made up of 13 amino acids. The DNA of the CDR3 is TGCAGCGTAGTGGACTTTGGGAACTACGAGCAGTACTTC. It codes for CSVVDFGNYEQYF.

This clonotype has a count of ten or more. The gene calls are TRBV29-1 and TRBJ2-1; D unresolved. Germline lookup yields CDR1 SQVTM and CDR2 ANQGSEA. The CDR3 is 15 amino acids. Trimming cost V 3 bases and J 3 bases, with 15 bases left between them. For the CDR3, the DNA is TGCAGCGTTGATGTTCATACTACGGGCTACAATGAGCAGTTCTTC. Translation gives CSVDVHTTGYNEQFF.

This clonotype was seen more than once but under ten times. The rearrangement joins TRBV5-1 to TRBJ1-2; D unclear. The germline V gene encodes CDR1 SGHRS and CDR2 YFSETQ. The CDR3 is 13 amino acids. With 4 bases removed from V and 1 base from J, the gap between germline ends came to 8 bases. The chain's CDR3 is CASSPNGNYGYTF. CDR3 bases: TGCGCCAGCAGCCCCAACGGTAACTATGGCTACACCTTC.

The V and J genes are TRBV9 and TRBJ1-4, with D unclear. With 0 bases removed from V and 4 bases from J, the gap between germline ends came to 13 bases. The CDR3 runs 16 residues. Germline V lookup: CDR1 SGDLS, CDR2 YYNGEE. The CDR3 region is CASSVAGTVINEKLFF. CDR3 bases: TGTGCCAGCAGCGTAGCTGGAACAGTGATTAATGAAAAACTGTTTTTT.

There are a few counts of this clonotype. The chain employs TRBV4-3 and TRBJ1-3; D gene unclear. The CDR3 contains 14 residues. V was clipped by 1 base and J by 3 bases, with 7 bases between them. Germline V lookup: CDR1 LGHNA, CDR2 YSLEER. This CDR3 is CASSQVESGNTIYF. The CDR3 DNA follows: TGCGCCAGCAGCCAAGTGGAGAGTGGAAACACCATATATTTT.

Ten or more counts support this clonotype. The chain combines TRBV20-1 with TRBJ2-7; the match to TRBD2 covers 15 bases. The CDR3 has 17 residues. V lost 4 bases to trimming and J lost 1 base; unmatched junction nucleotides: 8. CDR1 DFQATT and CDR2 SNEGSKA come from the germline V gene (reference sequence). The CDR3 reads CSATGLAGGERSYEQYF. The CDR3 bases are TGCAGTGCTACTGGACTAGCGGGAGGGGAAAGGTCCTACGAGCAGTACTTC.

This clonotype showed up just a few times. At one end the junction does not follow the germline gene, possibly because of a read error. The chain couples TRBV7-7 to TRBJ2-2; maybe TRBD2 (6 bases). The CDR3 totals 16 residues. CDR1 and CDR2 (germline): SSHAT, FNYEAQ (reference sequence). The CDR3 here is CASSLEGAGRHGELFF. As DNA, the CDR3 is TGTGCTAGCAGCTTGGAAGGGGCAGGGAGGCACGGGGAGCTGTTTTTT.

The gene calls are TRBV20-1 and TRBJ2-4; TRBD2 matches 13 bases. The germline gives CDR1 DFQATT, CDR2 SNEGSKA (reference sequence). Trimming cost V 3 bases and J 1 base; bases outside gene matches: 12. The length of the CDR3 is 19 residues. CDR3 bases: TGCAGTGCTAGGCTGAAACGACTAGCGGGAGGTGGGGCCAAAAACATTCAGTACTTC. Translation: CSARLKRLAGGGAKNIQYF.

This clonotype has only a few counts. The rearrangement uses TRBV7-9 and TRBJ1-2, with 7 bases fitting TRBD1. V gave up 5 bases and J gave up 8 bases; unmatched junction bases: 8. This CDR3 is built from 13 residues. Germline V CDR1 and CDR2: SEHNR, FQNEAQ (reference sequence). For the CDR3, the DNA is TGTGCCAGCAGCGCGGGACAGCGGGCAGGCTACACCTTC. This codes for CASSAGQRAGYTF.

There are a few counts of this clonotype. The chain employs TRBV9 and TRBJ2-7; D is tentatively TRBD1 or TRBD2 (5 bases each). This CDR3 has 15 residues. The germline V gene encodes CDR1 SGDLS and CDR2 YYNGEE. The V and J ends lost 1 base and 1 base respectively, with 12 bases between them. The CDR3 here is CASSVIGDGSYEQYF. The CDR3 region has the DNA TGTGCCAGCAGCGTAATTGGGGACGGTTCCTACGAGCAGTACTTC.

The chain joins TRBV6-1 to TRBJ1-1, with D possibly TRBD1 on 6 matching bases. Germline CDR1 MNHNS, CDR2 SASEGT. The CDR3 covers 14 residues. V was trimmed by 8 bases and J by 4 bases, leaving 17 bases between them. The CDR3 nucleotides read TGTGCCAGCCTAACTACGACAGGTCTCACTGAAGCTTTCTTT. Its translation: CASLTTTGLTEAFF.

The V call is TRBV7-9, the J call TRBJ2-5, with 8 bases that match TRBD1. Germline CDR1 reads SEHNR; CDR2 reads FQNEAQ (reference sequence). The CDR3 covers 15 residues. The ends lost 7 bases at V and 3 bases at J; junction bases unmatched: 10. The CDR3 sequence: CASIKDRVFEETQYF. The DNA of the CDR3 is TGTGCCAGCATCAAGGACAGGGTGTTCGAAGAGACCCAGTACTTC.

The V and J genes are TRBV19 and TRBJ2-5, with D tentatively TRBD2 (7 bases). The CDR3 consists of 13 residues. V was cut by 4 bases and J by 5 bases, with 11 bases left in between. The germline CDR1 and CDR2 sequences are LNHDA and SQIVND (reference sequence). CDR3 region: CASSKEGGETQYF. Written as DNA, the CDR3 is TGTGCCAGTAGTAAGGAGGGGGGGGAGACCCAGTACTTC.

This clonotype was found many times. The chain recombines TRBV3-1 with TRBJ2-5, with 11 bases that match TRBD2. Unmatched junction bases numbered 11, after V lost 4 bases and J lost 10 bases. This CDR3 is 15 amino acids long. Germline assignment: CDR1 LGHDT and CDR2 YNNKEL (reference sequence). The CDR3 here is CASSRNIAGGSGQYF. CDR3 coding DNA: TGTGCCAGCAGCCGAAATATAGCGGGAGGGTCTGGCCAGTACTTC.

This clonotype was recorded at least ten times. The J gene is TRBJ1-1, the V gene TRBV12-3 or TRBV12-4; D is uncertain. V gave up 2 bases and J gave up 0 bases, with 4 bases separating them. The CDR3 has 13 amino acids. The CDR3: CASSLLMNTEAFF. DNA of the CDR3: TGTGCCAGCAGTTTACTCATGAACACTGAAGCTTTCTTT.

This clonotype has a handful of counts. The V and J genes are TRBV3-1 and TRBJ2-4; D is undetermined. This CDR3 spans 14 amino acids. Trimming took 2 bases from V and 0 from J, leaving 5 bases between them. The germline V gene has CDR1 LGHDT and CDR2 YNNKEL (reference sequence). CDR3 coding DNA: TGTGCCAGCAGCCAACCGATAGCCAAAAACATTCAGTACTTC. Its protein is CASSQPIAKNIQYF. The full variable domain, rest sourced from reference TRBV3-1 and TRBJ2-4, is DTAVSQTPKYLVTQMGNDKSIKCEQNLGHDTMYWYKQDSKKFLKIMFSYNNKELIINETVPNRFSPKSPDKAHLNLHINSLELGDSAVYFCASSQPIAKNIQYFGAGTRLSVL.

This clonotype has just a few counts. The chain carries TRBV28 and TRBJ1-1; 12 bases match TRBD1. V shed 5 bases, J shed 5 bases, and the junction held 12 bases outside the gene matches. From germline, CDR1 is MDHEN and CDR2 SYDVKM. The CDR3 is 17 residues long. The DNA for the CDR3 is TGTGCCAGCAGTCAACCGAAACAGGGACAGGGGGCAACTGAAGCTTTCTTT. Amino acids: CASSQPKQGQGATEAFF.

This clonotype was seen only a few times. The chain recombines TRBV3-1 with TRBJ1-5; 7 positions agree with TRBD1. The CDR3 spans 15 residues. Trimming at V came to 1 base and at J to 1 base, leaving 1 base not matched to a gene. From germline, CDR1 is LGHDT and CDR2 YNNKEL (reference sequence). This CDR3 is CASSQVQGSNQPQHF. The CDR3 region has the DNA TGTGCCAGCAGCCAAGTACAGGGGAGCAATCAGCCCCAGCATTTT.

CDR3 nucleotide sequence: TGTGCCATCAGGGGAACAAATGAAAAACTGTTTTTT. It specifies CAIRGTNEKLFF. The gene calls are TRBV10-3 and TRBJ1-4; D not resolved. Trimming removed 6 bases at V and 5 bases at J, with 7 bases between. The CDR3 spans 12 residues. Germline CDR1 reads ENHRY; CDR2 reads SYGVKD.

This chain joins TRBV12-3 or TRBV12-4 and TRBJ2-3, with 14 bases fitting TRBD2. The CDR3 loop spans 16 amino acids. The V and J ends lost 5 bases and 7 bases, in that order; junction bases with no gene match: 8. CDR3 DNA: TGTGCCAGCAGTCCAGGACTAGCGGGGGGCAGGAATACGCAGTATTTT. This sequence encodes CASSPGLAGGRNTQYF.

There are many counts of this clonotype. V and J are TRBV5-1 and TRBJ2-1; TRBD1 agrees at 11 bases. CDR1 is SGHRS and CDR2 is YFSETQ in the germline V gene. Trimming at V came to 2 bases and at J to 8 bases, leaving 9 bases not matched to a gene. The CDR3 sequence is 16 residues long. CDR3 region: CASSLRLSGQGDEQFF. The DNA of the CDR3 is TGCGCCAGCAGCTTAAGGTTATCGGGACAGGGGGATGAGCAGTTCTTC.